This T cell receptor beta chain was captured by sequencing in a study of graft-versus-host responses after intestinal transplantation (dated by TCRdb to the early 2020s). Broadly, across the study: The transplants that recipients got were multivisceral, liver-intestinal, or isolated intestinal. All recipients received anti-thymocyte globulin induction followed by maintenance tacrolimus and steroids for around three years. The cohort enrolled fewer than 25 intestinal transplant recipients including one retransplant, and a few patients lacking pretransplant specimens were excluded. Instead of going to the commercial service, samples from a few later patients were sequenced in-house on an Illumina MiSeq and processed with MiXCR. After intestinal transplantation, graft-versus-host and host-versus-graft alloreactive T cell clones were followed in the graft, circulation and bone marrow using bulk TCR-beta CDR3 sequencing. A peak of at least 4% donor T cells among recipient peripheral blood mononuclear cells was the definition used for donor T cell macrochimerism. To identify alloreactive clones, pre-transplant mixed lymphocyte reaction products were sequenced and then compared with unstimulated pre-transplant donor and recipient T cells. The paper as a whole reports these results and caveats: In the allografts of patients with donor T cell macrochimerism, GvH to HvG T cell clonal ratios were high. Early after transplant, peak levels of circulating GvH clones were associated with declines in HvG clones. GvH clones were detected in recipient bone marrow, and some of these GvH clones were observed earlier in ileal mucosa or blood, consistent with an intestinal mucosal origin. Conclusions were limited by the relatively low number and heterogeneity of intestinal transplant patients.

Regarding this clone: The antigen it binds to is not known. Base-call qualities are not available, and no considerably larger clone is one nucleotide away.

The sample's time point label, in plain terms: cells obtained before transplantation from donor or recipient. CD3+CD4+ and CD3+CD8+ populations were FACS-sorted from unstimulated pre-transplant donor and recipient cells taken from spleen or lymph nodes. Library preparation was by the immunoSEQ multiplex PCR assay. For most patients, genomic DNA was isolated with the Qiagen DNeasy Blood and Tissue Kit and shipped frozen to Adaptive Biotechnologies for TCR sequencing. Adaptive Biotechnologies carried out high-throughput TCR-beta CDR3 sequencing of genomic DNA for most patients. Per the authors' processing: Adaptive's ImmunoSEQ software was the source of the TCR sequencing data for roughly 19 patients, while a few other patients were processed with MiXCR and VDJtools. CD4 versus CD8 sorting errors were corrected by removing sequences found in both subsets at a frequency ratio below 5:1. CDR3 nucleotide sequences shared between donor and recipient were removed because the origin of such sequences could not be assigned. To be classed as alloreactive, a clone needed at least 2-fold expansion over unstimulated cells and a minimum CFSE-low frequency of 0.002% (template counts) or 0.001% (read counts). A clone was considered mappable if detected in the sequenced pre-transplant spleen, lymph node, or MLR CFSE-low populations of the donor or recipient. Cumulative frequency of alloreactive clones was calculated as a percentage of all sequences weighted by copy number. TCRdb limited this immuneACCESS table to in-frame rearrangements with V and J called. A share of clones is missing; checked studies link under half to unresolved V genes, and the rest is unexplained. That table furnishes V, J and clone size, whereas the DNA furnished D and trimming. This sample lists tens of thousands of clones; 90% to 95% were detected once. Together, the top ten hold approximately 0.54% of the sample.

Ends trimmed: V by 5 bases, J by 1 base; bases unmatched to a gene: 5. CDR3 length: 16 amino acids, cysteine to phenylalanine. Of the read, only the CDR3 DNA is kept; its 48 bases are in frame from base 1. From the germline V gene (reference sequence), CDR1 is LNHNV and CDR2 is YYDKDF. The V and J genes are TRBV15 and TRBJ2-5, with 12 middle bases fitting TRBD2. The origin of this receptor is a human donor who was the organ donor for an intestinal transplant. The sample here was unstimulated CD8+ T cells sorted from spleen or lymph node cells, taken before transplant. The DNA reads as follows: TGTGCCACCAGCCGAGGACTAGCGGGGCTCCAAGAGACCCAGTACTTC. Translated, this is CATSRGLAGLQETQYF.